These T cell receptor beta chains were read from a single sample in a study of cytomegalovirus exposure and HLA in healthy donors. The method was immunoSEQ multiplex PCR; TCRdb's version includes in-frame clones alone and lacks a portion of them. The table has about 200,000 clones, about nine tenths seen once; the top ten hold 2% to 2.5%. The sequenced sample consisted of PBMCs. All receptors come from a young woman in good health and CMV-seropositive. Both conserved end residues are trimmed from each CDR3. The D gene is left open where the match is weak. The size entry is marked missing in some rows and otherwise reads once, few, many or a size class.

CDR3: ASSTGTGNTEAF
size: NA
length: 12
J: TRBJ1-1
D: TRBD1
V: TRBV5-1

CDR3: AISGEVVTGELF
size: NA
length: 12
J: TRBJ2-2
D: NA
V: TRBV10-3

CDR3: ASRQESSYNEQF
size: few
length: 12
J: TRBJ2-1
D: NA
V: TRBV5-1

CDR3: ASSYSDREKLF
size: NA
length: 11
J: TRBJ1-4
D: TRBD1
V: TRBV6-5

CDR3: ASSPRTSDTYEQY
size: NA
length: 13
J: TRBJ2-7
D: TRBD2
V: TRBV4-1

CDR3: ASRNGVNTEAF
size: few
length: 11
J: TRBJ1-1
D: NA
V: TRBV19

CDR3: ASSGGQGHSGNTIY
size: NA
length: 14
J: TRBJ1-3
D: TRBD1
V: TRBV2

CDR3: ASSWDRYYNEQF
size: NA
length: 12
J: TRBJ2-1
D: TRBD1
V: TRBV5-1

CDR3: ASSPQGPNEQY
size: once
length: 11
J: TRBJ2-7
D: NA
V: TRBV27

CDR3: ASSYWGTFREQY
size: NA
length: 12
J: TRBJ2-7
D: NA
V: TRBV6-5

CDR3: ASSLPPTGTSWPYEQY
size: NA
length: 16
J: TRBJ2-7
D: TRBD2
V: TRBV27

CDR3: ASSSGTGIQQPQDTQY
size: NA
length: 16
J: TRBJ2-3
D: TRBD1
V: TRBV11-1

CDR3: ASSSTGSNQPQH
size: NA
length: 12
J: TRBJ1-5
D: NA
V: TRBV5-4

CDR3: ASRGQVVVRGYT
size: NA
length: 12
J: TRBJ1-2
D: TRBD1
V: TRBV11-2

CDR3: ASSERSSREGQETQY
size: few
length: 15
J: TRBJ2-5
D: TRBD2
V: TRBV2

CDR3: ASTPGGQDQPQH
size: few
length: 12
J: TRBJ1-5
D: NA
V: TRBV7-6

CDR3: ASSLRAGDSYYEQY
size: NA
length: 14
J: TRBJ2-7
D: TRBD2
V: TRBV27

CDR3: ASGLIGGNYGYT
size: few
length: 12
J: TRBJ1-2
D: NA
V: TRBV12-5

CDR3: ASSQEHRATTEAF
size: few
length: 13
J: TRBJ1-1
D: NA
V: TRBV4-1

CDR3: ASSSSPGTSFGNEQF
size: NA
length: 15
J: TRBJ2-1
D: TRBD2
V: TRBV27

CDR3: ASSLRGWSNYGYT
size: NA
length: 13
J: TRBJ1-2
D: NA
V: TRBV27

CDR3: ARYTGGGEQY
size: once
length: 10
J: TRBJ2-7
D: NA
V: TRBV9

CDR3: ASKPGPEGNEQF
size: NA
length: 12
J: TRBJ2-1
D: NA
V: TRBV28

CDR3: ASSSAGGNGYT
size: NA
length: 11
J: TRBJ1-2
D: TRBD1
V: TRBV27

CDR3: ASSFDTAQETQY
size: once
length: 12
J: TRBJ2-5
D: NA
V: TRBV5-1

CDR3: SVGQGYMSTDTQY
size: NA
length: 13
J: TRBJ2-3
D: TRBD1
V: TRBV29-1

CDR3: ASSELSTGSYGYT
size: NA
length: 13
J: TRBJ1-2
D: NA
V: TRBV6-1